Following are 3 T cell receptor beta chains from one sample sequenced in a study of post-analysis software for immune sequencing data. Researchers reported that TCR beta cDNA libraries carried unique molecular identifiers. In TCRdb, the PCR reads were re-called with MiXCR into one record per CDR3 protein. The sample records roughly 600,000 distinct CDR3 sequences, around 47% being singletons. Overall study results and limits: Included in a set of five TRBV segments more frequent in patients than controls were TRBV5-6, TRBV5-1 and TRBV20-1.

Their cognate antigens are unknown. Sequencing was carried out using blood. These receptors originate from a girl under 18 with multiple sclerosis.

The chain joins TRBV9 to TRBJ2-1, with 14 bases that match TRBD2. Germline trimming cut 3 bases from V and 12 bases from J; bases unmatched to any gene: 2. Germline loops: CDR1 SGDLS, CDR2 YYNGEE. The CDR3 length is 13 residues. The CDR3 nucleotides read TGTGCCAGCAGCGAAGGACTAGCGGGAGGGCAGTTCTTC. It specifies CASSEGLAGGQFF.

The count of this clonotype is one. This sequence joins TRBV27 and TRBJ2-3; 8 nucleotides match TRBD2. This CDR3 is 19 amino acids long. Germline assignment: CDR1 MNHEY and CDR2 SMNVEV (reference sequence). V was pared by 3 bases and J by 3 bases, with 17 bases of the junction left unmatched. CDR3 residues: CASSFTLTGGPDITDTQYF. The CDR3, as DNA: TGTGCCAGCAGTTTTACTCTGACGGGAGGGCCGGATATTACAGATACGCAGTATTTT.

This clonotype has only a few counts. At one end the junction does not follow the germline gene, possibly because of a read error. The genes are TRBV6-6 and TRBJ1-6; a possible D gene is TRBD1 (6 bases). There are 16 residues in the CDR3. CDR1 and CDR2 (germline): MNHNY, SVGAGI (reference sequence). The CDR3 DNA follows: TGTGCCAGCAGCCCCCCAAGACGAGGGGGGAATTCACCCCCCCACTTT. This gives the protein CASSPPRRGGNSPPHF.